This T cell receptor (beta chain) was sequenced during a study of T cells in Graves' hyperthyroidism and ophthalmopathy. Amplified regions were TCR beta CDR3 sequences from RNA transcripts. First-round RT-PCR with HTBI primers amplified the TCR CDR3 region. TCRdb re-called the multiplex PCR reads through MiXCR, storing one row per CDR3 protein. The sample has about 840,000 distinct CDR3 sequences; over 35% are singletons. Uncontrolled infection, other autoimmune disease, pregnancy or lactation disqualified patients from enrolment. Study-level findings and limits: From stable hyperthyroidism, ophthalmopathy was separated by a 13 V-J model.

Trimming stripped 0 bases from V and 5 bases from J, with 13 bases between. CDR1 is MGHRA, CDR2 YSYEKL, per germline. This CDR3 is built from 15 residues. Concerning this clonotype: What it binds is unknown.

The TCR comes from a man aged 18 to 30 with Graves' hyperthyroidism. J is TRBJ1-2 and V is TRBV4-1; no firm D call. The specimen was blood. CDR3 DNA: TGCGCCAGCAGCCAAGATATCGGAGCCGTATATGGCTACACCTTC. It translates to CASSQDIGAVYGYTF.